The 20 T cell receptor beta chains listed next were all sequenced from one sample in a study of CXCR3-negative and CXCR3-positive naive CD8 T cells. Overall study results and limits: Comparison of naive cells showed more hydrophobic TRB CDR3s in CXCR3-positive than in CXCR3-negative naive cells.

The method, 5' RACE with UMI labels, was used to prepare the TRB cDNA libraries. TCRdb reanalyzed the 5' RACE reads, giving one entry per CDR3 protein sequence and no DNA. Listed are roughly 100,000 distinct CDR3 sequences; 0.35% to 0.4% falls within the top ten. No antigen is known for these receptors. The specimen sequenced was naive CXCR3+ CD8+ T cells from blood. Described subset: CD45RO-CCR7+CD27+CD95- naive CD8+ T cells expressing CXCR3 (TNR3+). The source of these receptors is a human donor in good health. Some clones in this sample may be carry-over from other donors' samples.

The CDR3 loop reads CASSRWQGQETQYF. The chain combines TRBV6-5 with TRBJ2-5; the TCRdb call, TRBD1, lacks DNA for checking. The CDR3 extends over 14 amino acids. Germline V gene sequence: CDR1 MNHEY, CDR2 SVGAGI.

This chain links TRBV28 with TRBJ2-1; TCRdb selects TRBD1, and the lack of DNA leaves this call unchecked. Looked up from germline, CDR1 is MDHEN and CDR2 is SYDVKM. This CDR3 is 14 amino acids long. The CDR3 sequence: CASSSGTVDNEQFF.

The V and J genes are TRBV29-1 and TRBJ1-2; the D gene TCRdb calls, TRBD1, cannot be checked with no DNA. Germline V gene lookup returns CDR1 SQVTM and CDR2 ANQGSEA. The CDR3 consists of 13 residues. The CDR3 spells CSVSTTTGYGYTF.

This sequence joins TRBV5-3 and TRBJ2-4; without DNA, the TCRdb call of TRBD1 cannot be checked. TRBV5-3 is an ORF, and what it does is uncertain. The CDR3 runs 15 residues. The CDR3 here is CATPDGILAKNIQYF.

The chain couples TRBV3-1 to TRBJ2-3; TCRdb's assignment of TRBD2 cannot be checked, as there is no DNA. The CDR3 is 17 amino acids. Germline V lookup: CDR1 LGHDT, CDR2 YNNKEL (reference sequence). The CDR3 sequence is CASSVGLAGLDTDTQYF.

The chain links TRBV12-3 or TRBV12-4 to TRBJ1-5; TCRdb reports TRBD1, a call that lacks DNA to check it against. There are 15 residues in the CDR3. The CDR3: CASSLAGQGNQPQHF.

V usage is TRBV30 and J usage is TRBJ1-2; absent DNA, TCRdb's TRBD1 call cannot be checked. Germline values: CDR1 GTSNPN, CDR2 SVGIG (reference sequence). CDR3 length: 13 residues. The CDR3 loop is CACRGQGVVGYTF.

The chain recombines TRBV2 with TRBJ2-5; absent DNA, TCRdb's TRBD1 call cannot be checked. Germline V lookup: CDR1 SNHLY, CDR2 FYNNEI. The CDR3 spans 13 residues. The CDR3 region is CAGKDREVETQYF.

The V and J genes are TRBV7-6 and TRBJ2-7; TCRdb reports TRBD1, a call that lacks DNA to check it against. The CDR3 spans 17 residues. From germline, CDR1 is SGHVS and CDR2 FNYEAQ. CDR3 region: CASSPRQLAPSDYEQYF.

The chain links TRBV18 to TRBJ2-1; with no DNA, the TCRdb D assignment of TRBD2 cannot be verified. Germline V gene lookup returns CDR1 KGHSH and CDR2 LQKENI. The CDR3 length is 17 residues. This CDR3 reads CASSPPGLAGGNNEQFF.

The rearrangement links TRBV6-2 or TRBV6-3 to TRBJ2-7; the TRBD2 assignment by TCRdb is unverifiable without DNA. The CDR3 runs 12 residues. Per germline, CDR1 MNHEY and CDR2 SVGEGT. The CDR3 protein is CATRTSGYEQYF.

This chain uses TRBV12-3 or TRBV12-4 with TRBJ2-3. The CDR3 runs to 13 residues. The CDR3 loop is CASNDDTTDTQYF.

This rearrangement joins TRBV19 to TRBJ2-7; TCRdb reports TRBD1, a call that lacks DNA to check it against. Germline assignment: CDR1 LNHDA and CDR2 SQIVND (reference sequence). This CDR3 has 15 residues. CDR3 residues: CASSADRESPYEQYF.

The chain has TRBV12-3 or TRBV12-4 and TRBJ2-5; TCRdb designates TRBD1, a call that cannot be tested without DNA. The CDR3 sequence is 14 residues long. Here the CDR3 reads CASSPPGAPETQYF.

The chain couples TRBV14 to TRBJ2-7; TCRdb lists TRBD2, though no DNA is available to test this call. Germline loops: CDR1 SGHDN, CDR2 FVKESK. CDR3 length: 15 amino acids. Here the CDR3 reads CASSLYPAGANEQYF.

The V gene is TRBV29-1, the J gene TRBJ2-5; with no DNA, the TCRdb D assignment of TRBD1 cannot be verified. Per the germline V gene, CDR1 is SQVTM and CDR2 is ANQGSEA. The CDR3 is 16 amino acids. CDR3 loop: CSVEDWKDRGKETQYF.

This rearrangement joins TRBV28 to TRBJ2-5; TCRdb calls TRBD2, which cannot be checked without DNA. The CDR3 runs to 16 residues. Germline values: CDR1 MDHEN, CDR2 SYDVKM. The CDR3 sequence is CASRAELGLAGVTQYF.

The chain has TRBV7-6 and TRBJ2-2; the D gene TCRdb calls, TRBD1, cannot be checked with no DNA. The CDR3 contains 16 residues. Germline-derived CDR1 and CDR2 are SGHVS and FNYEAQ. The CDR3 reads CASSLYTGSTPGELFF.

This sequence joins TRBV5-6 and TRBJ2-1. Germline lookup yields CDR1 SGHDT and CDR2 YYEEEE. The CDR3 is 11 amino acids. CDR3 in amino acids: CASSIGHEQFF. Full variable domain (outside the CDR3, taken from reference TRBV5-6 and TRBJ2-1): DAGVTQSPTHLIKTRGQQVTLRCSPKSGHDTVSWYQQALGQGPQFIFQYYEEEERQRGNFPDRFSGHQFPNYSSELNVNALLLGDSALYLCASSIGHEQFFGPGTRLTVL.

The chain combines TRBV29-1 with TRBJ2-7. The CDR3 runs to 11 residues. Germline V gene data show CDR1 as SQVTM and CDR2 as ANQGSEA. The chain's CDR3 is CSVGEFYEQYF.